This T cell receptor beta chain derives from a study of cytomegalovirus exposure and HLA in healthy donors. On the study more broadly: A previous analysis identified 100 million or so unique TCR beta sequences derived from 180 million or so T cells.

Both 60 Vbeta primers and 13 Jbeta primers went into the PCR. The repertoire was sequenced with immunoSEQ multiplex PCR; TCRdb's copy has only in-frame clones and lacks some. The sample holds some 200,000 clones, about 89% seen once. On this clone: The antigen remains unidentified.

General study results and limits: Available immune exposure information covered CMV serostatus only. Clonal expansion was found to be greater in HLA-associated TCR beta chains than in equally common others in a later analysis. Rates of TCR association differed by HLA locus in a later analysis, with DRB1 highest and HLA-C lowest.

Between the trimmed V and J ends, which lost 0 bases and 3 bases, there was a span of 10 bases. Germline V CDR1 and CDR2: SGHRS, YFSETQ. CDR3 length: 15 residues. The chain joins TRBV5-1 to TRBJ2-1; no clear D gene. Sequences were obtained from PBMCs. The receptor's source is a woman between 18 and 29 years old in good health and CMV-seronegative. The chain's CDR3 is CASSLGAGYYNEQFF. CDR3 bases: TGCGCCAGCAGCTTGGGGGCAGGATACTACAATGAGCAGTTCTTC.